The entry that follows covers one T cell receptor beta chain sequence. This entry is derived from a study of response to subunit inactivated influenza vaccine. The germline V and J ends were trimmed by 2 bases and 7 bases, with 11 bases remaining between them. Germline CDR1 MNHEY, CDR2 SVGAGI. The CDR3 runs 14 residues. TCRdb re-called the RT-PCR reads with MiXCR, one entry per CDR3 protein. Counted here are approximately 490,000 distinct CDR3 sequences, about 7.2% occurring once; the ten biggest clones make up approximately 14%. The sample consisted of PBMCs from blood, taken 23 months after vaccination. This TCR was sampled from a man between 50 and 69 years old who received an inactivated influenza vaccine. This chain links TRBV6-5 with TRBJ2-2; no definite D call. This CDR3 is CASSYRVGYGELFF. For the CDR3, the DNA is TGTGCCAGCAGTTACAGGGTCGGCTACGGGGAGCTGTTTTTT.